This TCR beta chain was identified during a study of shared clonotypes between healthy human individuals. The overall study: The people who gave samples were a couple of women and three men aged 18 to 49.

TCRdb's copy holds only in-frame clones and misses some; the assay was immunoSEQ multiplex PCR. Seen here are approximately 1,000,000 clones, around 77% observed once, and the top ten hold 0.89%. Per germline, CDR1 MNHNS and CDR2 SASEGT. The length of the CDR3 is 14 residues. Trimming took off 2 bases at V and 4 bases at J, with 9 bases between the two ends. Only one count was recorded for this clone. The sample was memory CD4+ T cells from PBMCs. Subset specified: CD45RA-negative fraction. The chain employs TRBV6-1 and TRBJ2-1; no clear D gene. The source of this sequence is a man between 18 and 29 years old in good health. Some clones in this sample may be carry-over from other donors' samples. CDR3 sequence: CASSEKRQYNEQFF. CDR3 sequence (DNA): TGTGCCAGCAGTGAAAAAAGGCAGTACAATGAGCAGTTCTTC.